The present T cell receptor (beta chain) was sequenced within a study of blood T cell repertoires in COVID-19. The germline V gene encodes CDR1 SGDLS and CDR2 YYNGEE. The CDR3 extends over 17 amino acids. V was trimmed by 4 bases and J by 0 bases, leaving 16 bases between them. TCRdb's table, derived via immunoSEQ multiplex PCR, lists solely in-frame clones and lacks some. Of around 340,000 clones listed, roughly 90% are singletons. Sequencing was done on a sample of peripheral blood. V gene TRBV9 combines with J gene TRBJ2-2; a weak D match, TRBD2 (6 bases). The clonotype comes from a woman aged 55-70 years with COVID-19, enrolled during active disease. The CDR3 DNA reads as TGTGCCAGCAGCCTACCGGGGGACTCTTCGAACACCGGGGAGCTGTTTTTT. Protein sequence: CASSLPGDSSNTGELFF.